The sample holds one count of the clone carrying this T cell receptor beta chain. Per the original methods: Reference gene primer amplification in the assay estimated nucleated cell counts. Sequenced by immunoSEQ multiplex PCR; TCRdb stores in-frame clones only, minus some. Clone size and the V and J calls come from that table; the DNA yielded D and trimming. This table has roughly 240,000 clones, about nine tenths appearing once. The data derive from a study of blood T cell repertoires in COVID-19. For the study at large: In each case, the material was cDNA or gDNA derived from T cells, B-cell-depleted T cells, or PBMCs.

The CDR3 runs 18 residues. V lost 3 bases, J lost 0 bases, and 11 bases stayed unmatched. CDR1 and CDR2 from the germline V gene are KGHSH and LQKENI. The rearrangement uses TRBV18 and TRBJ1-1, with 9 bases identical to TRBD1. This TCR was recovered from a woman aged 55-70 years who had recovered from COVID-19. Specimen: peripheral blood. The CDR3 protein is CASSPLPITGGMNTEAFF. For the CDR3, the DNA is TGTGCCAGCTCACCCTTACCTATAACAGGGGGCATGAACACTGAAGCTTTCTTT.